Following are 5 T cell receptor beta chains from one sample sequenced in a study of blood T cell repertoires in COVID-19. Sequencing was performed with immunoSEQ multiplex PCR; in TCRdb, only in-frame clones are kept and a portion is missing. This sample yields approximately 150,000 clones, of which 88% are seen a single time; 25% to 30% belongs to the top ten. Sequencing used peripheral blood. The receptors derive from a human donor in a cohort sampled during active COVID-19.

The rearrangement joins TRBV5-1 to TRBJ2-5, with 8 bases aligning to TRBD1. V was clipped by 2 bases and J by 5 bases; unmatched bases: 5. CDR3 length equals 14 residues. Germline lookup yields CDR1 SGHRS and CDR2 YFSETQ. CDR3 protein: CASSFGTGLETQYF. The CDR3 nucleotides read TGCGCCAGCAGCTTTGGGACAGGTTTGGAGACCCAGTACTTC.

This clone was counted only a few times. The rearrangement uses TRBV7-9 and TRBJ2-2; D unclear. Trimming stripped 3 bases from V and 6 bases from J, with 8 bases between. The CDR3 spans 13 residues. The germline CDR1 and CDR2 sequences are SEHNR and FQNEAQ (reference sequence). As DNA, the CDR3 is TGTGCCAGCAGCTTCAGTTCATCCGGGGAGCTGTTTTTT. This encodes CASSFSSSGELFF.

This clone was seen more than once but under ten times. This chain uses TRBV5-4 with TRBJ2-1; possible D gene TRBD1, 8 bases. The germline gives CDR1 SGHNT, CDR2 YYREEE (reference sequence). Deletions cut 3 bases from V and 4 bases from J, with 14 bases between. CDR3 length: 15 residues. CDR3 sequence (DNA): TGTGCCAGCAGCTCCAACAGGGGGGGTTACAATGAGCAGTTCTTC. It specifies CASSSNRGGYNEQFF.

This chain connects TRBV5-1 to TRBJ1-1, with D uncertain. CDR3 length: 14 residues. Germline assignment: CDR1 SGHRS and CDR2 YFSETQ. Trimming shortened V by 2 bases and J by 1 base, and 9 bases separated the two germline ends. CDR3 amino acids: CASSLLGGNTEAFF. Here the CDR3 DNA reads TGCGCCAGCAGCTTACTCGGAGGGAACACTGAAGCTTTCTTT.

The chain employs TRBV19 and TRBJ1-3; D perhaps matches TRBD1 (6 bases). Germline V gives CDR1 LNHDA, CDR2 SQIVND (reference sequence). The CDR3 is 16 residues long. The V gene lost 3 bases and the J gene lost 0 bases, with 12 bases spanning the gap. The CDR3 bases are TGTGCCAGTAGTATCAGACAGGCGCGCTCTGGAAACACCATATATTTT. Amino acid sequence: CASSIRQARSGNTIYF.